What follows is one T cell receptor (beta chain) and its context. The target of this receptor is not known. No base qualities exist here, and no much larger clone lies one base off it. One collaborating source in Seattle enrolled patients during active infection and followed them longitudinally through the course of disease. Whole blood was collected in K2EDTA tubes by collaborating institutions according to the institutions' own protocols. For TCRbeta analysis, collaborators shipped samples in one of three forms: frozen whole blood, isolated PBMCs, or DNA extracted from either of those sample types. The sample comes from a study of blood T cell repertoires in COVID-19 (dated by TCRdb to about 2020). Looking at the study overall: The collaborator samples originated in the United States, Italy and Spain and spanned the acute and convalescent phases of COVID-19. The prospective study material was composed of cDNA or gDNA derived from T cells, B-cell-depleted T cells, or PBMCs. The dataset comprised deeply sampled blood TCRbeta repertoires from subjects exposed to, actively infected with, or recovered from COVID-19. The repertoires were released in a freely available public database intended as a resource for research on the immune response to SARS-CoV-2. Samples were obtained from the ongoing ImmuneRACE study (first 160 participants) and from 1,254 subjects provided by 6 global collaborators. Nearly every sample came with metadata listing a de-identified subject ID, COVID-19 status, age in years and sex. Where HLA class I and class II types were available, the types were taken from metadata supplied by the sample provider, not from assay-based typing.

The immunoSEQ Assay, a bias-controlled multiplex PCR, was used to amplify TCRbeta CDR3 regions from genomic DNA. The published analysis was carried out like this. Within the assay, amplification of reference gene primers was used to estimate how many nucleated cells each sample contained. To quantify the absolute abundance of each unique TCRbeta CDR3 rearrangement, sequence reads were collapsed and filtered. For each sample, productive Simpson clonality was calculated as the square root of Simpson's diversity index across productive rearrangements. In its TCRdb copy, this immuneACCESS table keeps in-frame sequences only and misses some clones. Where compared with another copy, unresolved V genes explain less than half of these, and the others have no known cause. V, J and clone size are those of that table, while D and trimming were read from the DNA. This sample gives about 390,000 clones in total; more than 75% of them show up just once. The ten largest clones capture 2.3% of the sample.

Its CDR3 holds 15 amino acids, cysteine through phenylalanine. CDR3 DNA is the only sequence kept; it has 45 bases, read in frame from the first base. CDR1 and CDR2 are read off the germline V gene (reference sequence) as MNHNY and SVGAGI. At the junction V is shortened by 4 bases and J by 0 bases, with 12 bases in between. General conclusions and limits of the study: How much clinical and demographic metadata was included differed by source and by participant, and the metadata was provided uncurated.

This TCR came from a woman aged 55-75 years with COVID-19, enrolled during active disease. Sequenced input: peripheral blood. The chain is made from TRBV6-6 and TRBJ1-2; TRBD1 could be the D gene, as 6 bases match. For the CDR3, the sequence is CASSSEGGSNYGYTF. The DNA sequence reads TGTGCCAGCAGTTCAGAAGGGGGTTCTAACTATGGCTACACCTTC.